The 20 T cell receptor beta chains listed next were all sequenced from one sample in a study of CD8+CD57+ T cells in acquired aplastic anemia. It was genomic DNA that served as the template for profiling TCR beta VDJ and CDR3. TCRdb called the reads again in MiXCR, with one record for every CDR3 protein. In the table there are some 290,000 distinct CDR3 sequences, about 56% of which are singletons. Sequenced: sorted CD4+, CD8+, or CD8+CD57+ T cells (not recorded which) from PBMCs. The receptor set was obtained from a human donor with severe aplastic anemia or a healthy control (not recorded which).

This chain connects TRBV7-3 to TRBJ2-2; no reliable D call. Germline V gene sequence: CDR1 SGHTA, CDR2 FQGTGA. V dropped 6 bases and J dropped 4 bases, with 6 bases sitting between them. CDR3 length equals 12 residues. Here the CDR3 reads CASRSATGELFF. As DNA, the CDR3 is TGTGCCAGCAGGTCAGCCACCGGGGAGCTGTTTTTT.

The sample holds many counts of this clonotype. In nucleotides, the CDR3 is TGTGCCAGCAGAACAGGGGCTAGGACTGAAGCTTTCTTT. It yields the protein CASRTGARTEAFF. The chain has TRBV6-1 and TRBJ1-1; 7 nucleotides agree with TRBD1. Trimming cost V 6 bases and J 5 bases; bases outside gene matches: 6. The length of the CDR3 is 13 residues. The V gene's germline CDR1 is MNHNS and CDR2 SASEGT.

The sample holds a few counts of this clonotype. The chain is built from TRBV2 and TRBJ2-4, with D tentatively TRBD1 (8 bases). The V gene lost 9 bases and the J gene lost 7 bases, with 13 bases spanning the gap. CDR1 SNHLY and CDR2 FYNNEI come from the germline V gene. The CDR3 is made up of 12 amino acids. CDR3 bases: TGTGCCAGGCAACAGGGGGGGAACATTCAGTACTTC. Protein sequence: CARQQGGNIQYF.

The rearrangement joins TRBV2 to TRBJ2-7; a possible D gene is TRBD1 (5 bases). Germline assignment: CDR1 SNHLY and CDR2 FYNNEI. The V end was cut by 6 bases, the J end by 2 bases, with 11 bases between. The CDR3 contains 13 residues. The chain's CDR3 is CASSQGATYEQYF. CDR3 DNA sequence: TGTGCCAGCAGCCAGGGCGCGACCTACGAGCAGTACTTC. Full variable domain (rest looked up from reference TRBV2 and TRBJ2-7): EPEVTQTPSHQVTQMGQEVILRCVPISNHLYFYWYRQILGQKVEFLVSFYNNEISEKSEIFDDQFSVERPDGSNFTLKIRSTKLEDSAMYFCASSQGATYEQYFGPGTRLTVT.

Note on this clonotype: The junction shows a germline mismatch at one end, possibly a read error. This chain links TRBV5-1 with TRBJ2-7; 11 nucleotides align to TRBD2. The length of the CDR3 is 14 residues. Per germline, CDR1 SGHRS and CDR2 YFSETQ. CDR3 sequence reads: CASSLAKVAGGHAF. The CDR3 bases are TGCGCCAGCAGCTTGGCCAAAGTAGCGGGAGGGCACGCCTTC.

The chain links TRBV19 to TRBJ2-5, with a tentative D call TRBD2 (5 bases). Deletions cut 9 bases from V and 2 bases from J, with 16 bases between. This CDR3 is 14 amino acids long. CDR1 is LNHDA and CDR2 is SQIVND in the germline V gene (reference sequence). The CDR3 nucleotides read TGTGCCAGCAGCTTAGAAACGGGGCAAGAGACCCAGTACTTC. Its protein product is CASSLETGQETQYF.

The chain uses TRBV5-1 and TRBJ2-1; D unresolved. The germline gives CDR1 SGHRS, CDR2 YFSETQ. This CDR3 is 13 amino acids long. Trimming pared 4 bases from V and 7 bases from J, leaving 12 bases between. The DNA for the CDR3 is TGCGCCAGCAGCCCTACCTCGACGAATGAGCAGTTCTTC. It codes for CASSPTSTNEQFF.

With regard to this clonotype: A much larger clone differs by one base, so this may be a read error. This chain joins TRBV6-5 and TRBJ1-2, with 7 nucleotides matching TRBD1. Germline loops: CDR1 MNHEY, CDR2 SVGAGI. The CDR3 has 16 residues. The CDR3 loop reads CASCYSQITGAYGYTF. CDR3 nucleotide sequence: TGTGCCAGCTGTTACTCACAGATTACAGGGGCCTATGGCTACACCTTC.

This clonotype showed up many times. The chain uses TRBV20-1 and TRBJ1-5; 9 positions match TRBD1. CDR1 and CDR2 from the germline V gene are DFQATT and SNEGSKA (reference sequence). Trimming at V came to 6 bases and at J to 5 bases, leaving 8 bases not matched to a gene. The CDR3 sequence is 14 residues long. The CDR3 spells CSARRTGEYQPQHF. The CDR3 DNA is TGCAGTGCGAGAAGGACAGGGGAATATCAGCCCCAGCATTTT.

Of note for this clonotype: This is likely a read error, given that the CDR3 carries no conserved phenylalanine or tryptophan at its end. The DNA is omitted, as the CDR3 cannot be located on it reliably, and the CDR3 follows TCRdb's listing. The gene calls are TRBV7-3 and TRBJ2-7. The CDR3 adds up to 14 amino acids, both ends counted. Germline CDR1 SGHTA, CDR2 FQGTGA. This CDR3 reads CASSSYRQVYEQHL.

This sequence joins TRBV25-1 and TRBJ2-1; the D gene is possibly TRBD2 (6 bases). The CDR3 consists of 15 residues. Trimming removed 2 bases at V and 2 bases at J, with 10 bases between. CDR1 and CDR2 from the germline V gene are MGHDK and SYGVNS. CDR3 amino acids: CASSEGGGTYNEQFF. CDR3 DNA sequence: TGTGCCAGCAGTGAAGGGGGAGGTACCTACAATGAGCAGTTCTTC. Complete variable domain (other parts from reference TRBV25-1 and TRBJ2-1): EADIYQTPRYLVIGTGKKITLECSQTMGHDKMYWYQQDPGMELHLIHYSYGVNSTEKGDLSSESTVSRIRTEHFPLTLESARPSHTSQYLCASSEGGGTYNEQFFGPGTRLTVL.

This clonotype was counted only a few times. The chain carries TRBV5-1 and TRBJ2-7, with TRBD1 identical over 8 bases. The germline gives CDR1 SGHRS, CDR2 YFSETQ. The CDR3 is 14 residues long. V lost 3 bases, J lost 6 bases, and 8 bases stayed unmatched. CDR3 sequence reads: CASSSPTGAAEQYF. CDR3 DNA: TGCGCCAGCAGCTCCCCGACAGGGGCTGCCGAGCAGTACTTC.

CDR3 amino acids: CASSLVAGGINAYEQYF. The DNA of the CDR3 is TGTGCCAGCAGCTTAGTAGCGGGGGGCATTAACGCCTACGAGCAGTACTTC. The chain recombines TRBV7-2 with TRBJ2-7; TRBD2 matches at 10 bases. Germline CDR1 reads SGHTA; CDR2 reads FQGNSA. V gave up 1 base and J gave up 2 bases; unmatched junction bases: 8. The CDR3 spans 17 residues.

CDR3 in amino acids: CASSDSLTSLNEQFF. The CDR3 bases are TGTGCCAGCAGTGATTCTCTGACTAGCTTGAATGAGCAGTTCTTC. This sequence joins TRBV25-1 and TRBJ2-1, with 7 bases matching TRBD2. CDR1 is MGHDK and CDR2 is SYGVNS in the germline V gene. CDR3 length: 15 amino acids. The trim removed 3 bases at V and 7 bases at J, leaving 9 bases unmatched.

The J gene is TRBJ2-7, the V gene TRBV9; D perhaps matches TRBD2 (7 bases). This CDR3 is built from 16 residues. Trimming shortened V by 0 bases and J by 2 bases, and 15 bases separated the two germline ends. Germline lookup yields CDR1 SGDLS and CDR2 YYNGEE. The CDR3, as DNA: TGTGCCAGCAGCGTAGCTACGGGGGCGGGAGCCTACGAGCAGTACTTC. It yields the protein CASSVATGAGAYEQYF.

This clonotype was observed many times. The chain couples TRBV4-3 to TRBJ1-2, with D hard to call. The CDR3 runs to 14 residues. Trimming took 0 bases from V and 8 from J, leaving 13 bases between them. Germline CDR1 LGHNA, CDR2 YSLEER. For the CDR3, the DNA is TGCGCCAGCAGCCAAGAATTCCATTCAAGCGGCTACACCTTC. This sequence encodes CASSQEFHSSGYTF.

The gene calls are TRBV10-3 and TRBJ2-1; maybe TRBD2 (5 bases). In germline, CDR1 is ENHRY, CDR2 SYGVKD. CDR3 length: 11 residues. The V end was cut by 0 bases, the J end by 13 bases, with 7 bases between. CDR3 loop: CAISESGVQFF. As DNA, the CDR3 is TGTGCCATCAGTGAGTCGGGAGTTCAGTTCTTC.

V gene TRBV13 combines with J gene TRBJ1-6; D is unclear. The CDR3 length is 12 residues. V dropped 3 bases and J dropped 6 bases, with 3 bases sitting between them. Germline assignment: CDR1 PRHDT and CDR2 FYEKMQ (reference sequence). The CDR3 sequence is CASSFSNSPLHF. In DNA, the CDR3 is TGTGCCAGCAGCTTTAGTAATTCACCCCTCCACTTT. Drawing the rest from reference TRBV13 and TRBJ1-6, the complete variable domain is AAGVIQSPRHLIKEKRETATLKCYPIPRHDTVYWYQQGPGQDPQFLISFYEKMQSDKGSIPDRFSAQQFSDYHSELNMSSLELGDSALYFCASSFSNSPLHFGNGTRLTVT.

The V and J genes are TRBV4-3 and TRBJ1-1, with D perhaps matching TRBD1 (6 bases). Germline V gene sequence: CDR1 LGHNA, CDR2 YSLEER. The CDR3 has 19 amino acids. Trimming took off 0 bases at V and 0 bases at J, with 20 bases between the two ends. CDR3 sequence reads: CASSQDGFGTNRMNTEAFF. The CDR3 DNA sequence: TGCGCCAGCAGCCAAGATGGCTTTGGGACAAACCGCATGAACACTGAAGCTTTCTTT.

The chain links TRBV24-1 to TRBJ2-5, with 10 bases lining up with TRBD2. V shed 4 bases and J 4 bases; nucleotides not matched to a gene: 5. The CDR3 has 15 amino acids. Per germline, CDR1 KGHDR and CDR2 SFDVKD. The CDR3 here is CATSDSGGVGETQYF. CDR3 bases: TGTGCCACCAGTGACAGCGGGGGGGTAGGAGAGACCCAGTACTTC.